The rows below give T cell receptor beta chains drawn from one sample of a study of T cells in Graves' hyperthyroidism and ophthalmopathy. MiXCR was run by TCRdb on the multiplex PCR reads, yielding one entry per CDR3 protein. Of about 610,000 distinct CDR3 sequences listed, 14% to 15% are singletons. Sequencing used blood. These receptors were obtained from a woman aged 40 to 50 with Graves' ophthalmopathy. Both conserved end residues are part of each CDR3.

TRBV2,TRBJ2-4,CASITAKNIQYF
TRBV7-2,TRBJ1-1,CASSSGHPNTEAFF
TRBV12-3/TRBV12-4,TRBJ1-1,CASSFPLRGRNTEAFF
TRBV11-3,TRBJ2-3,CASSPPGQGADTQYF
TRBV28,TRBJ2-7,CASSTLLRDTAYEQYF
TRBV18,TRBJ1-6,CASSPGDSPLHF
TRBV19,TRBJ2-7,CASSTSAGTYEQYF
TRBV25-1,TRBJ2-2,CASSGYNSVEYTGELFF
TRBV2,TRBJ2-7,CAGRLAGVIHEQYF
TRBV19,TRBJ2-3,CASSISASGSTDTQYF
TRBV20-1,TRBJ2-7,CSASDSTSGDYEQYF
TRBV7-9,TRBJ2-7,CASSFYTGTYEQYF
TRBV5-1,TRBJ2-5,CASSFTGRLGFDGDF
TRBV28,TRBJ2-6,CASSSPLAGGTRGSGANVLTF
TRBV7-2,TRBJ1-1,CASLVQPVGEAFF
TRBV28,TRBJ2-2,CASSLTGVAGELFF
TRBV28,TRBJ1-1,CASSLPGGMNTEAFF
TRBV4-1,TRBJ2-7,CASSQEARSGGQATYEQYF
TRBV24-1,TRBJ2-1,CATSDPPGRGNEQFF
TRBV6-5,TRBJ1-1,CASRWDNLNTEAFF
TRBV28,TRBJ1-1,CASSKPGQQNTEAFF
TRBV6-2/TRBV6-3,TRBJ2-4,CASSSTSGGVAKNIQYF
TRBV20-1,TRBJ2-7,CSARDPLGQRDTYEQYF
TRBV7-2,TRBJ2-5,CASSSSYFETQYF
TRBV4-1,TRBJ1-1,CASSLHGQGNAEAFF
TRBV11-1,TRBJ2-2,CASSIRTGVGQELFF
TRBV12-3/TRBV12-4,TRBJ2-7,CASGLANYEQYF
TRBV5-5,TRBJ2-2,CASSLSQGRGTGELFF
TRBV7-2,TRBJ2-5,CASSLQPTGGRETQYF
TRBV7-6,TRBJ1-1,CASSFGQGASEAFF
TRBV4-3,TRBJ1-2,CASSQAFRGRDGYTF
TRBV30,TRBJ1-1,CAWSAQGYNTEAFF
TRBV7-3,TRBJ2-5,CASSSTGTAGETQYF
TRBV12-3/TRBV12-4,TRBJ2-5,CASSLQRPPGAQYF
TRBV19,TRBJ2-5,CASSIKGTGQETQYF
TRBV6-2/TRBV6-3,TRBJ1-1,CASSYSSGSRAEAFF
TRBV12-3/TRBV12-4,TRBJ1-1,CASSLAHGDTEAFF
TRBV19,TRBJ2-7,CASSVSSGPTYEQYF
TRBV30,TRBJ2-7,CAWRGLAGESDEQYF
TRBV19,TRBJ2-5,CASSTPGLAQETQYF
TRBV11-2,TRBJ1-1,CASSRGEGENTEAFF
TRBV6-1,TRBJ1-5,CASMRGTGFQPQHF
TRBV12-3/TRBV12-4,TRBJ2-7,CASSLSLRGYEQYF
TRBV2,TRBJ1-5,CASSDRDRGQPQHF
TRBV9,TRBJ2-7,CASSPPGNSAYEQYF
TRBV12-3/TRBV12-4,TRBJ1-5,CASSRTGQGVSNQPQHF